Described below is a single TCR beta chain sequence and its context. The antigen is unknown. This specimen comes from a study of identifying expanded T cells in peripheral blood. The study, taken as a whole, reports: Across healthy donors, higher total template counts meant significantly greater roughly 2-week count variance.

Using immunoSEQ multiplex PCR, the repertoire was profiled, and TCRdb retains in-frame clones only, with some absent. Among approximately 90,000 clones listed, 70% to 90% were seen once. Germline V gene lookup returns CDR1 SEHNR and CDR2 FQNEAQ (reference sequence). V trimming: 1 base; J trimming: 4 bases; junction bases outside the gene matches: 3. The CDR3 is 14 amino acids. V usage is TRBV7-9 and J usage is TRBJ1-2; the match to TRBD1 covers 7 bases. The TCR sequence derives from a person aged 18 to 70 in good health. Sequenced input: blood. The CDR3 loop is CASSLGNRGYGYTF. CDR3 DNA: TGTGCCAGCAGCTTAGGGAACAGGGGCTATGGCTACACCTTC.